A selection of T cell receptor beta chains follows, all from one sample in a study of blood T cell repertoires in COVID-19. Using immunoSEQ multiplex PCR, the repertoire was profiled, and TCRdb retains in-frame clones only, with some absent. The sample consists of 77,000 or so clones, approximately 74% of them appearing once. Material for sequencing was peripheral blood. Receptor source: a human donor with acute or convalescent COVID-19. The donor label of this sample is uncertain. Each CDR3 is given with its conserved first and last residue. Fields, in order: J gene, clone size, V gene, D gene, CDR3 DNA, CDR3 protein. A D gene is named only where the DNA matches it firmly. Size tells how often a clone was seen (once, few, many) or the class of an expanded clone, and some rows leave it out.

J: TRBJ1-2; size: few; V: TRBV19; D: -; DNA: TGTGCCAGTAGTCCTCAAGGGAGGCGGGAGGCCAACTATGGCTACACCTTC; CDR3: CASSPQGRREANYGYTF
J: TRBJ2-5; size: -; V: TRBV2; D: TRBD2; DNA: TGTGCCAGCAGGGCTAGCGGGGGGCAAGAGACCCAGTACTTC; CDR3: CASRASGGQETQYF
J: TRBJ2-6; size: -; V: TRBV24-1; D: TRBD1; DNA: TGTGCCACCGCTCCGGACAGGGCGGGGGGGGCCAACGTCCTGACTTTC; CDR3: CATAPDRAGGANVLTF
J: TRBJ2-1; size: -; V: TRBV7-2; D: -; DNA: TGTGCCAGCAGCCCTAGAGCTAGCAATGCCTACAATGAGCAGTTCTTC; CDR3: CASSPRASNAYNEQFF
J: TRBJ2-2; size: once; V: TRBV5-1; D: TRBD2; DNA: TGCGCCAGCAGCTTCCTAGCGGGAGCTGCCGGGGAGCTGTTTTTT; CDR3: CASSFLAGAAGELFF
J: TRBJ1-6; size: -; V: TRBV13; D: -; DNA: TGTGCCAGCAGCTTAGGAGGGGGGGGATCACCCCTCCACTTT; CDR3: CASSLGGGGSPLHF
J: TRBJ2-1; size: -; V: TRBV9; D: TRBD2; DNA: TGTGCCAGCAGCGTAACCCCTAGCGGGCTGCAGTTCTTC; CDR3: CASSVTPSGLQFF
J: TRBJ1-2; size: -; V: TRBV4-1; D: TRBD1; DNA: TGCGCCAGCAGCCAACAGGGGGTGTATGGCTACACCTTC; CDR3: CASSQQGVYGYTF
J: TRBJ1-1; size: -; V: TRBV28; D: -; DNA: TGTGCCAGCAGTTTAAAGACAGGCAACACTGAAGCTTTCTTT; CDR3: CASSLKTGNTEAFF
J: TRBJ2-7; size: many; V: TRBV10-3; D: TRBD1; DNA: TGTGCCCTCGGGACAGGGCCCTACGAGCAGTACTTC; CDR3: CALGTGPYEQYF
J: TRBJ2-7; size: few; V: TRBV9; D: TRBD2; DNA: TGTGCCAGCAGCCCCCTTAGCGGGAGGGCAGGAGAAGAGCAGTACTTC; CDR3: CASSPLSGRAGEEQYF
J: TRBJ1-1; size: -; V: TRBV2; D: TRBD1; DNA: TGTGCCAGCAGCAGAAGGGGGACAGGAGACACTGAAGCTTTCTTT; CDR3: CASSRRGTGDTEAFF
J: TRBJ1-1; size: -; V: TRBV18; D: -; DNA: TGTGCCAGCTCAGCCACCTCGGGACAAAAGAACACTGAAGCTTTCTTT; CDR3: CASSATSGQKNTEAFF
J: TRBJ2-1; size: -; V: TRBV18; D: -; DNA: TGTGCCAGCTCACTATCCGGGAATGAGCAGTTCTTC; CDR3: CASSLSGNEQFF
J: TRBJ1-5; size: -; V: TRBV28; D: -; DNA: TGTGCCAGCAGTTTATCGGGAATCAATCAGCCCCAGCATTTT; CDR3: CASSLSGINQPQHF
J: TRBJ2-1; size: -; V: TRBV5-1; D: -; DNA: TGCGCCAGCAGACCGGAGGTCGTCTACAATGAGCAGTTCTTC; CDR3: CASRPEVVYNEQFF
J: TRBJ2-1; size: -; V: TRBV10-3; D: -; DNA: TGTGCCATCAGAAACGGGGACACCTCCTACAATGAGCAGTTCTTC; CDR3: CAIRNGDTSYNEQFF